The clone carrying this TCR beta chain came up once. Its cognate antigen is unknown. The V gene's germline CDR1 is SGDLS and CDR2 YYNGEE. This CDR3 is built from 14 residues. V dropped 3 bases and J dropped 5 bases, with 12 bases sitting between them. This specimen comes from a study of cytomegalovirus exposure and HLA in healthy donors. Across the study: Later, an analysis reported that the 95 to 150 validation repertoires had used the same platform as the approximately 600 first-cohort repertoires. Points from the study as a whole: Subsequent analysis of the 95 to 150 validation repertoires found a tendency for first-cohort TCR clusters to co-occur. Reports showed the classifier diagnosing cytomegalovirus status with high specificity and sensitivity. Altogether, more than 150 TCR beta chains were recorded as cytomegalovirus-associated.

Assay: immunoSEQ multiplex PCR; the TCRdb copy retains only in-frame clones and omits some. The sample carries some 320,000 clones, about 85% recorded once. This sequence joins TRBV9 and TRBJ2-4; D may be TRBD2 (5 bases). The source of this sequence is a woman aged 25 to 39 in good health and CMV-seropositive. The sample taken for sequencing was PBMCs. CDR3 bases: TGTGCCAGCAGCGGGGCCTTGCGGGAAAACATTCAGTACTTC. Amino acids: CASSGALRENIQYF.